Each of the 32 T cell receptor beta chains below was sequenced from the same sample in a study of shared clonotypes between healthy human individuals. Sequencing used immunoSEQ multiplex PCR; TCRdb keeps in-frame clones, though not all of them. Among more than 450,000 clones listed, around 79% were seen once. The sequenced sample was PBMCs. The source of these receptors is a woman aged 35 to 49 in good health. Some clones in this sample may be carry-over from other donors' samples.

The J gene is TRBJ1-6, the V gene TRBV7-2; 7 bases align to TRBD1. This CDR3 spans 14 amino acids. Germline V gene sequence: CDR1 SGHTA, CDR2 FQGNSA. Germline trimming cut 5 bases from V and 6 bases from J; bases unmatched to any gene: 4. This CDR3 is CASSIGTANSPLHF. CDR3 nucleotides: TGTGCCAGCAGCATTGGGACAGCTAATTCACCCCTCCACTTT.

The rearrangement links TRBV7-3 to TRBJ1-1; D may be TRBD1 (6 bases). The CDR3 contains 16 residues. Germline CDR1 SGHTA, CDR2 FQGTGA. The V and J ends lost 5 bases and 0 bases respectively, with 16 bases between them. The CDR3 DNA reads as TGTGCCAGCAGCGGAAATCCGGGACAAGTGAACACTGAAGCTTTCTTT. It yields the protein CASSGNPGQVNTEAFF.

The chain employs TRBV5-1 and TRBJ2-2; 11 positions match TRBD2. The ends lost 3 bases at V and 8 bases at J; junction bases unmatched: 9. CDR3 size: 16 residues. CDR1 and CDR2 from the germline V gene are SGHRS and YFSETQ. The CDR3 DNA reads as TGCGCCAGCAGCTCACTGACTAGCGGGGACGGTGGGGAGCTGTTTTTT. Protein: CASSSLTSGDGGELFF.

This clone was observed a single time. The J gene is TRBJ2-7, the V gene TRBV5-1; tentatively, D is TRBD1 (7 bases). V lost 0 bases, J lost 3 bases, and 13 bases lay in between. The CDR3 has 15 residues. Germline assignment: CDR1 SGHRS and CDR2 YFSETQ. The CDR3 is CASSLVGRGDYEQYF. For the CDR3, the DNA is TGCGCCAGCAGCTTGGTAGGCAGGGGGGACTACGAGCAGTACTTC.

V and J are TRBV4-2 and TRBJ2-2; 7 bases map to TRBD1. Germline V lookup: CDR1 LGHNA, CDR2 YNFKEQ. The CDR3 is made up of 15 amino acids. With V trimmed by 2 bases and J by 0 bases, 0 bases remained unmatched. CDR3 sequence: CASSQQGANTGELFF. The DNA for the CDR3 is TGTGCCAGCAGCCAACAGGGGGCGAACACCGGGGAGCTGTTTTTT.

The CDR3 is CAWSIQRGYTDTQYF. The CDR3, as DNA: TGTGCCTGGAGTATTCAGCGGGGCTACACAGATACGCAGTATTTT. The chain employs TRBV30 and TRBJ2-3; 7 nucleotides line up with TRBD2. Germline CDR1 GTSNPN, CDR2 SVGIG (reference sequence). The CDR3 is 15 residues long. V lost 2 bases, J lost 2 bases, and 7 bases stayed unmatched.

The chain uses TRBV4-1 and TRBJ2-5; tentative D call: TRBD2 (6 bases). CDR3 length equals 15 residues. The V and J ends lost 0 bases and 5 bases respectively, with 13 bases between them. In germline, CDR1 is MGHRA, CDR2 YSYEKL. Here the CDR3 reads CASSQEPGEWETQYF. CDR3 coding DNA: TGCGCCAGCAGCCAAGAACCGGGAGAGTGGGAGACCCAGTACTTC.

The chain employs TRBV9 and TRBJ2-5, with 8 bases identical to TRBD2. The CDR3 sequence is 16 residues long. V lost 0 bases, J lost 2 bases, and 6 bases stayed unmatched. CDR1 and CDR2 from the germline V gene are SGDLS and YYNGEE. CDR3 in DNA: TGTGCCAGCAGCGTAGGTCTTAGCGGGATTCAAGAGACCCAGTACTTC. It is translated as CASSVGLSGIQETQYF.

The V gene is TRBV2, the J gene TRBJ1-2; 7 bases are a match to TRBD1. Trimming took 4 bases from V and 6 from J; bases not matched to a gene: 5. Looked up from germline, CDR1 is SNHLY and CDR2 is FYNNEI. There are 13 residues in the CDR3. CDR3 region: CASSGNRGNGYTF. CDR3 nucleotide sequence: TGTGCCAGCAGTGGTAACAGGGGAAATGGCTACACCTTC.

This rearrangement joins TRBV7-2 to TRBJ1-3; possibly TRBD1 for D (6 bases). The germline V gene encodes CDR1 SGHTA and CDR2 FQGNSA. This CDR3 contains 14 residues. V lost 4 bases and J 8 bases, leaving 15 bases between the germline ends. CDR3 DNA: TGTGCCAGCAGCTCCGGACAGATACAGGACACCATATATTTT. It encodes CASSSGQIQDTIYF.

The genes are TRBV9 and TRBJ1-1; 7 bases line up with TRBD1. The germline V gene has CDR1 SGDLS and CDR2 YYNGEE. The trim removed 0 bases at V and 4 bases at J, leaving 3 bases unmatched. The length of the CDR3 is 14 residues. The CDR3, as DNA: TGTGCCAGCAGCGTAGGGCAGGGGGGCACTGAAGCTTTCTTT. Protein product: CASSVGQGGTEAFF.

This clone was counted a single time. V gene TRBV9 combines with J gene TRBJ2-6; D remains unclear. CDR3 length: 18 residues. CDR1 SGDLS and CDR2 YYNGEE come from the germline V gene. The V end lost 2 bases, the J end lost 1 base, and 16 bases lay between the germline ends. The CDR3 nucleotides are TGTGCCAGCAGCGTGGTAGGGCGTCAGGAATCTGGGGCCAACGTCCTGACTTTC. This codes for CASSVVGRQESGANVLTF.

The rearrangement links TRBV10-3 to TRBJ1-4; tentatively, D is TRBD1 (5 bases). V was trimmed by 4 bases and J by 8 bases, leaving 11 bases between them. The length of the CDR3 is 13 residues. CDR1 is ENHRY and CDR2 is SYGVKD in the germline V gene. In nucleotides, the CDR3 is TGTGCCATCAGTGGGGACTCTTCCGAAAAACTGTTTTTT. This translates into CAISGDSSEKLFF.

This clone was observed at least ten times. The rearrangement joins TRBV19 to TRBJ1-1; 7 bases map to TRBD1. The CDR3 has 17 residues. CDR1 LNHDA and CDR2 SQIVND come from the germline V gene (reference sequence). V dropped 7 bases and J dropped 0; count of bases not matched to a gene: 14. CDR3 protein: CASTPVPHRGMNTEAFF. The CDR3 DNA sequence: TGTGCCAGTACCCCTGTCCCCCACAGGGGCATGAACACTGAAGCTTTCTTT.

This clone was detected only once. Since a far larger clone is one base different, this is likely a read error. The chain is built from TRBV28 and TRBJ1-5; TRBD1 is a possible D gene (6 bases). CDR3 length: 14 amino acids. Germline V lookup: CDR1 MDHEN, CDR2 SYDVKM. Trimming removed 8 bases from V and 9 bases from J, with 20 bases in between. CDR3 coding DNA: TGTGCCAGCCTCCTCCGGGGGCGGGATCGGCCCCAGCATTTT. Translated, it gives CASLLRGRDRPQHF.

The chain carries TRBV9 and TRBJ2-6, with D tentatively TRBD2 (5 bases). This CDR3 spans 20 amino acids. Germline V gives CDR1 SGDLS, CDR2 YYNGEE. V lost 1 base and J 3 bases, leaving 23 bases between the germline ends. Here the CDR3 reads CASSVKSPGAEGRGANVLTF. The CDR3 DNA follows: TGTGCCAGCAGCGTAAAAAGTCCAGGCGCTGAGGGTCGTGGGGCCAACGTCCTGACTTTC.

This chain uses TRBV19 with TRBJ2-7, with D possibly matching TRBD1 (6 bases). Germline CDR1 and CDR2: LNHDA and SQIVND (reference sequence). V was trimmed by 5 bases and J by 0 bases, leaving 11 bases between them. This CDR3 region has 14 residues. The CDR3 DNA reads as TGTGCCAGTAGTGGGACACCAACCTCCTACGAGCAGTACTTC. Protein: CASSGTPTSYEQYF.

The CDR3 coding sequence is TGTGCCAGCAGCTTCAGCAGGGGGTGGGTCGGTGAGCAGTACTTC. Its protein is CASSFSRGWVGEQYF. The chain recombines TRBV5-6 with TRBJ2-7; the match to TRBD1 covers 7 bases. With 2 bases clipped from V and 7 bases from J, the junction kept 12 bases outside the gene matches. Germline assignment: CDR1 SGHDT and CDR2 YYEEEE. This CDR3 is 15 amino acids long.

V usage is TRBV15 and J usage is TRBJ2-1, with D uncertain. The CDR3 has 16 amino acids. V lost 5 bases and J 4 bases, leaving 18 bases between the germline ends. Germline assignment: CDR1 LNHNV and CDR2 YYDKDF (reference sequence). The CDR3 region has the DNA TGTGCCACCAGCCAACCCGACCGAGGAGATTACAATGAGCAGTTCTTC. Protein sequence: CATSQPDRGDYNEQFF.

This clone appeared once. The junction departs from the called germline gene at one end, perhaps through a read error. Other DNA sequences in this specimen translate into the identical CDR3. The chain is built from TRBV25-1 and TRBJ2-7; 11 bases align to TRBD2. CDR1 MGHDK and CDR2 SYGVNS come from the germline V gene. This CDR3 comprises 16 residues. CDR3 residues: CASNPPGTSGTYEQYF. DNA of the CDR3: TGTGCCAGCAATCCCCCCGGGACTAGCGGCACCTATGAGCAGTACTTC.

CDR3 bases: TGTGCCAGCAGCTTGGTTGGCGAGCAGTACTTC. Protein product: CASSLVGEQYF. The chain couples TRBV5-4 to TRBJ2-7; no firm D call. Trimming removed 0 bases at V and 6 bases at J, with 4 bases between. Germline lookup yields CDR1 SGHNT and CDR2 YYREEE (reference sequence). CDR3 length: 11 residues.

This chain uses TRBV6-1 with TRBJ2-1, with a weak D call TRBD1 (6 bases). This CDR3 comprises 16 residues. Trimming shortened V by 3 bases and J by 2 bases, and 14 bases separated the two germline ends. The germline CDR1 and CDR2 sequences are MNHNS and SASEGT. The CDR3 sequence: CASSEGIGQTYNEQFF. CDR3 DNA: TGTGCCAGCAGTGAGGGAATAGGACAGACCTACAATGAGCAGTTCTTC.

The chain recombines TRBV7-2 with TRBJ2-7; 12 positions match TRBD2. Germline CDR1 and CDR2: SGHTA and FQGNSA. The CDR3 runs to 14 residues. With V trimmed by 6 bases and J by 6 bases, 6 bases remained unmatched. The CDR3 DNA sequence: TGTGCCAGCAGGAACCGACTAGCGGGAGCCGAGCAGTACTTC. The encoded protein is CASRNRLAGAEQYF.

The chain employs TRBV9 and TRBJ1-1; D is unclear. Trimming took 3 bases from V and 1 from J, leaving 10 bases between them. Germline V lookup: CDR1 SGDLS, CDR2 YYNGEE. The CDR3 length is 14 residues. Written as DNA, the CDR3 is TGTGCCAGCAGCGCCTACAAATCGAACACTGAAGCTTTCTTT. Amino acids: CASSAYKSNTEAFF. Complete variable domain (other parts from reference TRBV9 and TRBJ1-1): DSGVTQTPKHLITATGQRVTLRCSPRSGDLSVYWYQQSLDQGLQFLIQYYNGEERAKGNILERFSAQQFPDLHSELNLSSLELGDSALYFCASSAYKSNTEAFFGQGTRLTVV.

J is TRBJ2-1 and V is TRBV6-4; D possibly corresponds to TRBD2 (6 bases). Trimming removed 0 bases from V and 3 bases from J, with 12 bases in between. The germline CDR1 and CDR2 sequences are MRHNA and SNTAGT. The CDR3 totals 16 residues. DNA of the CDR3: TGTGCCAGCAGTGACTCTTCGGTAGCGGACTACAATGAGCAGTTCTTC. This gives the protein CASSDSSVADYNEQFF.

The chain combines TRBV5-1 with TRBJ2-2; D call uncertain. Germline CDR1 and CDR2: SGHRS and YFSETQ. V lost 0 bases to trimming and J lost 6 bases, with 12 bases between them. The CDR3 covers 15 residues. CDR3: CASSLGTKPPGELFF. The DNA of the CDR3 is TGCGCCAGCAGCTTGGGGACGAAGCCTCCCGGGGAGCTGTTTTTT.

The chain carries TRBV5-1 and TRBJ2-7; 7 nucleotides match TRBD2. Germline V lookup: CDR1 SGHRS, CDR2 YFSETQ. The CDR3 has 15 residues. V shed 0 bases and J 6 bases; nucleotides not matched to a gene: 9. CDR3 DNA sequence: TGCGCCAGCAGCTTGGGGGCAGCGGGAACCGGCGAGCAGTACTTC. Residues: CASSLGAAGTGEQYF.

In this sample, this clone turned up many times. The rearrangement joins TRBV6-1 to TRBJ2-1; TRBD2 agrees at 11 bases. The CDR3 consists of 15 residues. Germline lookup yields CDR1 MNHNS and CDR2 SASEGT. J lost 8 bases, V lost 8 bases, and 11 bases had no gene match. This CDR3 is CASVLLAGGGDEQFF. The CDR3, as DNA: TGTGCCAGCGTCCTCCTAGCGGGAGGTGGCGATGAGCAGTTCTTC.

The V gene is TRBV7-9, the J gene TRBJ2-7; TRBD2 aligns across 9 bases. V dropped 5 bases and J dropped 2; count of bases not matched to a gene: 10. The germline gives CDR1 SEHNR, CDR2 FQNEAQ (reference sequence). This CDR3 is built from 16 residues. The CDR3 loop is CASSQAAASGTYEQYF. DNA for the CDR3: TGTGCCAGCAGCCAGGCCGCCGCTAGCGGGACCTACGAGCAGTACTTC.

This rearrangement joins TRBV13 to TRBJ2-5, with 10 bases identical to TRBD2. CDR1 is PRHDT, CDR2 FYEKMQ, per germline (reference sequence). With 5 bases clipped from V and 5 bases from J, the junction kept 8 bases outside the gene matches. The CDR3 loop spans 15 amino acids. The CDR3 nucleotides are TGTGCCAGCAGCATACAGCGGGAGGGCGCTGAGACCCAGTACTTC. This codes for CASSIQREGAETQYF.

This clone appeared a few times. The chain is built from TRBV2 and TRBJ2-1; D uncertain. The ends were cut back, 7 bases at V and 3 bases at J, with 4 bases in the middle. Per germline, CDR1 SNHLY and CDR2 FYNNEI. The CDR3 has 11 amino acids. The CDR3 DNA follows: TGTGCCAGCACCAACTACAATGAGCAGTTCTTC. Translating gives CASTNYNEQFF.

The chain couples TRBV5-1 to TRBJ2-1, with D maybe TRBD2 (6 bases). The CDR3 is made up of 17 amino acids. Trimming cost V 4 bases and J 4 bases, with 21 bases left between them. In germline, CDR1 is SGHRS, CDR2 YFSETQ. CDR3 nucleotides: TGCGCCAGCAGCCCTCACCCTTTGCGGGAAATTTACAATGAGCAGTTCTTC. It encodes CASSPHPLREIYNEQFF.